A single T cell receptor beta chain is shown here with its context. No cognate antigen has been identified for it. Base quality data are lacking; no much larger clone is found one base away. CDR1 SGDLS and CDR2 YYNGEE are derived from the germline V gene. A distance of 16 bases separates the germline ends of V and J, which lose 0 bases and 4 bases respectively. Spanning cysteine to phenylalanine, the CDR3 consists of 16 amino acids. Only the CDR3 part of the read is kept: 48 bases, read in frame from the first base. TCR beta chains were amplified from genomic DNA with the immunoSEQ hsTCRB kit. The immunoSEQ service sequenced the TCR beta libraries on an Illumina MiSeq instrument. The study's processing was this. Repertoire data were analyzed with the immunoSEQ Analyzer. TCRdb stores this immuneACCESS table with in-frame sequences only. Part of the clones is absent; in the studies checked, under half of the shortfall reflects unresolved V genes, and no reason is known for the rest. V, J and clone size are those of that table, while D and trimming were read from the DNA. The sample includes tens of thousands of clones, with about 91% observed a single time. The ten biggest clones cover roughly 5% of the sample.

Stable vitiligo was defined as no change in lesions over the previous 6 months. Stable patients also had to lack confetti depigmentation, a clinical sign of active vitiligo. Any patient who had received treatment in the previous three months was excluded. Ficoll density gradient centrifugation was used to isolate PBMCs from heparinized blood, after which the PBMCs were flash-frozen. The sample comes from a study of resident and recirculating memory T cells in vitiligo (dated by TCRdb to the late 2010s). Regarding the research as a whole: The study took epidermis from shave biopsies of two lesional and two nonlesional sites, plus PBMCs, from each of a few stable vitiligo patients for TCR beta sequencing. Samples were homogenized without cell sorting just before genomic DNA extraction with the Qiagen DNeasy Blood & Tissue Kit. The human TCR beta sequencing was designed to test whether specific clones found in lesional vitiligo skin differed from the clones found in nonlesional skin and in blood.

General findings and caveats noted by the study authors: Because TCR sequences were not shared across biopsy sites or across patients, the findings suggest that different lesions are infiltrated by different T cell clones, a pattern described as private specificity. By overlap and correlation analysis, no significant repertoire overlap was shown between biopsies, even within a single patient, except for each lesion compared with itself. No unique dominant TCR clone was detected, and variation in clonality was observed among vitiligo lesions. Working out how much the T cell clones identified in the vitiligo lesions and the human Trm versus Tcm pools each contribute will require future mechanistic studies.

In this chain, TRBV9 is recombined with TRBJ1-2; the D gene is perhaps TRBD1, on 5 matching bases. Input material: blood. This TCR was recovered from a male donor with vitiligo. The CDR3 loop reads CASSVDGAGVLYGYTF. In nucleotide form, the sequence is TGTGCCAGCAGCGTAGATGGGGCAGGCGTTCTCTATGGCTACACCTTC.